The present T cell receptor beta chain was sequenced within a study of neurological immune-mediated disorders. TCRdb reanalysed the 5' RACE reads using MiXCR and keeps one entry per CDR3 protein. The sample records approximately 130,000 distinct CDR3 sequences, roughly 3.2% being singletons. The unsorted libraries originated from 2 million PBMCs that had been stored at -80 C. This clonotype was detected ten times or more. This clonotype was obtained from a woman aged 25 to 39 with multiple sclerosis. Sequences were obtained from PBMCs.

The CDR3 spells CASTSPGKANTGELFF. Here the CDR3 DNA reads TGTGCCAGCACTTCCCCGGGCAAAGCAAACACCGGGGAGCTGTTTTTT. The gene calls are TRBV6-5 and TRBJ2-2; D call uncertain. The V gene's germline CDR1 is MNHEY and CDR2 SVGAGI. Trimming shortened V by 7 bases and J by 2 bases, and 17 bases separated the two germline ends. This CDR3 is 16 amino acids long.